The present T cell receptor beta chain was sequenced within a study of technical replicates of blood from several donors. Germline V CDR1 and CDR2: SGHVS, FNYEAQ. The length of the CDR3 is 14 residues. V was trimmed by 5 bases and J by 5 bases, leaving 12 bases between them. Measured with immunoSEQ multiplex PCR; TCRdb has only the in-frame clones, and not every one. The data show about 13,000 clones, about 85% seen once. The chain uses TRBV7-6 and TRBJ2-2, with D possibly being TRBD1 (6 bases). The clonotype comes from a human donor in good health. Sequenced: PBMCs. As DNA, the CDR3 is TGTGCCAGCAGCCGGCCACAGGGTACCGGGGAGCTGTTTTTT. It specifies CASSRPQGTGELFF. The full variable domain, with the rest looked up from reference TRBV7-6 and TRBJ2-2, is GAGVSQSPRYKVTKRGQDVALRCDPISGHVSLYWYRQALGQGPEFLTYFNYEAQQDKSGLPNDRFSAERPEGSISTLTIQRTEQRDSAMYRCASSRPQGTGELFFGEGSRLTVL.